This T cell receptor beta chain derives from a study of T cells in Graves' hyperthyroidism and ophthalmopathy. The CDR3 loop spans 13 amino acids. Per germline, CDR1 LNHDA and CDR2 SQIVND (reference sequence). Deletions cut 5 bases from V and 1 base from J, with 9 bases between. RNA transcripts were the template for amplifying TCR beta CDR3 regions. The HTBI set primed first-round TCR CDR3 RT-PCR. MiXCR, applied by TCRdb to the multiplex PCR reads, yields one record per CDR3 protein. The table has a few hundred thousand distinct CDR3 sequences, approximately 15% seen once. Sequencing was performed on blood. The chain links TRBV19 to TRBJ2-7, with unresolved D. The TCR sequence derives from a woman aged 25-40 years with Graves' hyperthyroidism that later progressed to Graves' ophthalmopathy. The CDR3 loop is CASSQPGSYEQYF. The CDR3 DNA sequence: TGTGCCAGTAGTCAGCCAGGATCCTACGAGCAGTACTTC.